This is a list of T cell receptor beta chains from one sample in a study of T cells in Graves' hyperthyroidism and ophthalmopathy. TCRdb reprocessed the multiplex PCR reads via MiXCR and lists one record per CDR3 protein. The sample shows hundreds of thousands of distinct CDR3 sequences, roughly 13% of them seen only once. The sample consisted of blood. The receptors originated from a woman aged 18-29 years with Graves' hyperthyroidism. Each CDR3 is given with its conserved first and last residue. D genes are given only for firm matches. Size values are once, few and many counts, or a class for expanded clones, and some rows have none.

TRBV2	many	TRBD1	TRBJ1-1	CASSMTGGQTEAFF	TGTGCCAGCAGTATGACAGGGGGTCAAACTGAAGCTTTCTTT
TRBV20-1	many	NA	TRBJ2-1	CSASPGQDSYNEQFF	TGCAGTGCTTCACCGGGGCAAGACTCCTACAATGAGCAGTTCTTC
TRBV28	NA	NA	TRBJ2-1	CASSFSGGFDYEQFF	TGTGCCAGCAGTTTTAGTGGAGGTTTTGATTATGAGCAGTTCTTC
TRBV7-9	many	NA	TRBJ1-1	CASERTAEAFF	TGTGCCAGCGAACGGACAGCTGAAGCTTTCTTT
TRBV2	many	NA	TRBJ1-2	CASSEGQSIYGYTF	TGTGCCAGCAGTGAAGGACAGAGTATTTATGGCTACACCTTC
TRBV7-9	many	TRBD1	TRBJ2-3	CASSSLKKRSTGGHSTDTQYF	TGTGCCAGCAGCTCTTTGAAAAAGCGGTCGACAGGGGGCCATAGCACAGATACGCAGTATTTT
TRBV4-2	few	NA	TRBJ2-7	CASSQDRTAVYEQYF	TGTGCCAGCAGCCAAGATAGGACAGCAGTCTACGAGCAGTACTTC
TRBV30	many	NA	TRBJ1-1	CAWSVRGDTEAFF	TGTGCCTGGAGTGTACGAGGGGACACTGAAGCTTTCTTT
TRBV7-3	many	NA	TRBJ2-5	CASSQSGRDQETQYF	TGTGCCAGCAGCCAGAGCGGGCGGGACCAAGAGACCCAGTACTTC
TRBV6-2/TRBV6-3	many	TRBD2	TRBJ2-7	CASRTGTRSYEQYF	TGTGCCAGTCGAACCGGGACTAGGAGCTACGAGCAGTACTTC
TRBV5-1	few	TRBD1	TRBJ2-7	CASSLGLPLGQGIWDEQYF	TGCGCCAGCAGCTTGGGTCTCCCTTTGGGACAGGGAATATGGGATGAGCAGTACTTC
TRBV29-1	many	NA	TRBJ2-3	CSVQSGLTDTQYF	TGCAGCGTGCAGAGCGGGCTCACAGATACGCAGTATTTT
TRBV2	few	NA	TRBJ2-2	CASSYSLAGATGELFF	TGTGCCAGCAGTTACTCCCTGGCAGGGGCCACCGGGGAGCTGTTTTTT
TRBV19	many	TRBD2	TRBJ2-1	CASRPNPGGRASEQFF	TGTGCCAGTAGGCCGAACCCGGGCGGGAGGGCCTCCGAGCAGTTCTTC
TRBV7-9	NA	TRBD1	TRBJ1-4	CASSLETGVVEKLFF	TGTGCCAGCAGCTTAGAGACAGGGGTAGTGGAAAAACTGTTTTTT
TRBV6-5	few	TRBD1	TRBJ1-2	CASSYPHRQGPYGYTF	TGTGCCAGCAGTTACCCCCACCGACAGGGACCCTATGGCTACACCTTC
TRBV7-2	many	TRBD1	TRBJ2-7	CASSFDRGSSYEQYF	TGTGCCAGCAGCTTCGACAGGGGTAGCTCCTACGAGCAGTACTTC
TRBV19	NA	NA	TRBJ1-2	CASSIGLQGTYGYTF	TGTGCCAGTAGTATAGGACTACAGGGAACCTATGGCTACACCTTC
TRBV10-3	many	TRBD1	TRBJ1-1	CAIEEGQGANTEAFF	TGTGCCATTGAGGAGGGACAGGGGGCGAACACTGAAGCTTTCTTT
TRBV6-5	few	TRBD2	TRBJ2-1	CASGGGEQFF	TGTGCCAGCGGGGGGGGTGAGCAGTTCTTC
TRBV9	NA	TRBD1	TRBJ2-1	CASSVTGIVYNEQFF	TGTGCCAGCAGCGTGACAGGGATTGTTTACAATGAGCAGTTCTTC
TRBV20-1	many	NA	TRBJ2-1	CSAIRDRHNEQFF	TGCAGTGCTATTCGAGACAGGCATAATGAGCAGTTCTTC
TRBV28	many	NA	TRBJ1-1	CASSYGGRTEAFF	TGTGCCAGCAGCTATGGGGGGCGGACTGAAGCTTTCTTT
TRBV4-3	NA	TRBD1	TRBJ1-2	CASSQDVTGPGNYGYTF	TGCGCCAGCAGCCAAGACGTGACAGGGCCGGGGAACTATGGCTACACCTTC
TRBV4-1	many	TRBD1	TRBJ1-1	CASSDHSGTERAFF	TGCGCCAGCAGCGATCACTCCGGGACAGAACGAGCTTTCTTT
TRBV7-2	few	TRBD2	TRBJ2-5	CASSLLGLAGVRETQYF	TGTGCCAGCAGCTTATTAGGGTTAGCGGGAGTTCGTGAGACCCAGTACTTC
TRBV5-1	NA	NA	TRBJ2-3	CASTRASTDTQYF	TGCGCCAGCACCAGGGCGAGTACAGATACGCAGTATTTT
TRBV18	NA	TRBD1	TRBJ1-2	CASSPPRIGQGINYGYTF	TGTGCCAGCTCACCACCCCGTATAGGACAGGGGATTAACTATGGCTACACCTTC
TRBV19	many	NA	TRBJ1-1	CASTLTGTNTEAFF	TGTGCCAGTACCTTGACAGGAACGAACACTGAAGCTTTCTTT